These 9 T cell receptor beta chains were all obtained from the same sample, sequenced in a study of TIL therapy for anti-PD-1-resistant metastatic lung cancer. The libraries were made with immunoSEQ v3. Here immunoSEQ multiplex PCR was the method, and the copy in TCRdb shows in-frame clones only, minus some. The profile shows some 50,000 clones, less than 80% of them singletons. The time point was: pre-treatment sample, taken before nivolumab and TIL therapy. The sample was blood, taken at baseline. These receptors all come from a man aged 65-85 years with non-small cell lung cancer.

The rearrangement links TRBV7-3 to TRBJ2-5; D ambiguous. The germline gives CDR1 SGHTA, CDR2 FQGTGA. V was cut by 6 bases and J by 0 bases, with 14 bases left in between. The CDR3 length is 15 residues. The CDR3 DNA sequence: TGTGCCAGCAGTGATTTAACACATAACCAAGAGACCCAGTACTTC. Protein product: CASSDLTHNQETQYF.

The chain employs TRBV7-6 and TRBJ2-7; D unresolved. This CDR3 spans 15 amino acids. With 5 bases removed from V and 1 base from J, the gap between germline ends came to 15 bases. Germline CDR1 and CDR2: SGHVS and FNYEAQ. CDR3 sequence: CASSPGPTRSYEQYF. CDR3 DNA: TGTGCCAGCAGCCCAGGTCCCACGAGGTCCTACGAGCAGTACTTC.

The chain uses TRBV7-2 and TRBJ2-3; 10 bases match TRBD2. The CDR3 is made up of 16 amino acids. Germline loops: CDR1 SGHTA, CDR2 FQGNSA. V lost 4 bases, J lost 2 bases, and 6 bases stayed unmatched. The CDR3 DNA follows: TGTGCCAGCAGCTCAGGCCTAGCGGGAGCCACAGATACGCAGTATTTT. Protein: CASSSGLAGATDTQYF.

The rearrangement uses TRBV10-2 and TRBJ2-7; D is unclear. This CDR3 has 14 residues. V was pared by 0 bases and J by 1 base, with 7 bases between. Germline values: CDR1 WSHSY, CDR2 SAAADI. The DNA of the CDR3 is TGCGCCAGCAGTGAGTCTAAACCGTCCTACGAGCAGTACTTC. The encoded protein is CASSESKPSYEQYF.

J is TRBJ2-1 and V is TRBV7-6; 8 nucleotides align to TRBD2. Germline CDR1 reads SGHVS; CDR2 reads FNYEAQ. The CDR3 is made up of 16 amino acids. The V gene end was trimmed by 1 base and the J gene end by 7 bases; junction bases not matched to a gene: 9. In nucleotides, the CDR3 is TGTGCCAGCAGCTTAGGGCCAGCGGGAGCTGCGAATGAGCAGTTCTTC. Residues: CASSLGPAGAANEQFF.

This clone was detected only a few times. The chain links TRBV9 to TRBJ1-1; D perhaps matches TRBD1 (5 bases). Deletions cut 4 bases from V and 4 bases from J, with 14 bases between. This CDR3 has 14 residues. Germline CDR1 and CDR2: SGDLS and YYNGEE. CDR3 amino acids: CASSNTARVTEAFF. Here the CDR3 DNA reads TGTGCCAGCAGCAACACCGCCAGGGTCACTGAAGCTTTCTTT.

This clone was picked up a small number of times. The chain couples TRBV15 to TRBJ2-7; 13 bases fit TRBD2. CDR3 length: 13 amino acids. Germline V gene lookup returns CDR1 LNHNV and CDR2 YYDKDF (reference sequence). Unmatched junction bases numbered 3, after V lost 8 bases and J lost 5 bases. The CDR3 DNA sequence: TGTGCCACCTCGACTAGCGGGAGGAACGAGCAGTACTTC. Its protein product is CATSTSGRNEQYF.

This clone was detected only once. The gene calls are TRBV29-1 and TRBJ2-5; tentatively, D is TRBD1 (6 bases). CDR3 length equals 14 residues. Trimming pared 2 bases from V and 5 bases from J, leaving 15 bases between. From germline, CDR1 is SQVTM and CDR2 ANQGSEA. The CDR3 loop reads CSVEKGDVYETQYF. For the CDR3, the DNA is TGCAGCGTTGAAAAGGGGGACGTGTATGAGACCCAGTACTTC.

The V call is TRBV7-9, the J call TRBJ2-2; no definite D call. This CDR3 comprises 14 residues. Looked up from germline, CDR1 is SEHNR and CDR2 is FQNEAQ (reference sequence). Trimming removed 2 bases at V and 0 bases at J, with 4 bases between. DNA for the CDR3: TGTGCCAGCAGCTTATCTACGAACACCGGGGAGCTGTTTTTT. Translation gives CASSLSTNTGELFF.